This entry lists 26 T cell receptor beta chains sequenced from one sample in a study of human T cells and chemical hapten exposure (TCRdb year 2021). Library construction relied on RACE. Sequencing took place on a NextSeq 500. The public reads were quality trimmed at Q25 with fastp and then assembled into clones with MiXCR by TCRdb, keeping productive beta chains. All rows with the same CDR3 protein become a single entry with the most common DNA and genes. The sample has about 350,000 distinct CDR3 sequences on record, roughly 6% of them singletons. The ten largest clones take up approximately 5.4% of the sample. The time point label corresponds to: patch test 2, 6 weeks after DPC sensitization. What this sample's treatment or condition label stands for: therapeutic diphenylcyclopropenone sensitization with weekly scalp DPC. The specimen comprised whole blood, sampled in connection with sensitization to the hapten diphenylcyclopropenone (DPC). Source of these receptors: a woman younger than 30 with alopecia areata. Some clones in this sample may be carry-over from other donors' samples.

This clonotype was detected only a few times. V gene TRBV4-2 combines with J gene TRBJ1-2; D call uncertain. The CDR3 loop spans 14 amino acids. Trimming removed 1 base at V and 4 bases at J, with 10 bases between. Per germline, CDR1 LGHNA and CDR2 YNFKEQ. CDR3 sequence (DNA): TGTGCCAGCAGCCAAGGTGCAGACGCCTATGGCTACACCTTC. This gives the protein CASSQGADAYGYTF.

The J gene is TRBJ2-3, the V gene TRBV2; D remains ambiguous. Germline values: CDR1 SNHLY, CDR2 FYNNEI. The germline V and J ends were trimmed by 7 bases and 0 bases, with 14 bases remaining between them. The CDR3 covers 15 residues. DNA of the CDR3: TGTGCCAGCATGGTGGCAGTATTGAGCACAGATACGCAGTATTTT. It translates to CASMVAVLSTDTQYF.

The rearrangement joins TRBV12-3 or TRBV12-4 to TRBJ1-2; possible D gene TRBD1, 5 bases. Deletions cut 4 bases from V and 3 bases from J, with 15 bases between. This CDR3 region has 15 residues. The CDR3 DNA sequence: TGTGCCAGCAGTTCAGGGACCGCACTCGACTATGGCTACACCTTC. This translates into CASSSGTALDYGYTF.

There are many counts of this clonotype. This chain links TRBV27 with TRBJ1-4, with 9 bases lining up with TRBD1. CDR3 size: 16 residues. Germline values: CDR1 MNHEY, CDR2 SMNVEV (reference sequence). The ends lost 3 bases at V and 5 bases at J; junction bases unmatched: 7. The CDR3 DNA follows: TGTGCCAGCAGTTTCAGGGAGGGGACAGGGAATGAAAAACTGTTTTTT. Translation: CASSFREGTGNEKLFF.

This clonotype was counted at least ten times. The chain uses TRBV21-1 and TRBJ1-4; TRBD1 is the table's D call and was not checked against the DNA. TRBV21-1 is an annotated pseudogene. CDR3 length: 15 residues. The CDR3 DNA reads as TGTGCCAGCAGCAAAGAGGGGGGACTCAATGAAAAACTGTTTTTT. This gives the protein CASSKEGGLNEKLFF.

The chain couples TRBV12-3 or TRBV12-4 to TRBJ2-3, with D hard to call. There are 14 residues in the CDR3. V was shortened by 4 bases and J by 8 bases, with 16 bases between the two germline ends. The CDR3 sequence is CASSSDRRIGTQYF. The CDR3 nucleotides read TGTGCCAGCAGTTCGGACCGGCGCATCGGTACGCAGTATTTT.

This clonotype was picked up many times. This chain connects TRBV5-1 to TRBJ2-6; D is uncertain. The CDR3 is made up of 16 amino acids. Per germline, CDR1 SGHRS and CDR2 YFSETQ. Between the trimmed V and J ends, which lost 0 bases and 0 bases, there was a span of 7 bases. CDR3 nucleotides: TGCGCCAGCAGCTTGGGGCAGACCTCTGGGGCCAACGTCCTGACTTTC. Its translation is CASSLGQTSGANVLTF.

This chain links TRBV6-5 with TRBJ2-3; 7 nucleotides line up with TRBD1. Germline-derived CDR1 and CDR2 are MNHEY and SVGAGI. CDR3 length: 14 amino acids. With 2 bases clipped from V and 5 bases from J, the junction kept 4 bases outside the gene matches. Here the CDR3 DNA reads TGTGCCAGCAGTTACAGGGGGCCCGGAGATACGCAGTATTTT. Its translation is CASSYRGPGDTQYF.

The chain combines TRBV10-3 with TRBJ2-5, with D maybe TRBD1 (6 bases). Germline loops: CDR1 ENHRY, CDR2 SYGVKD. The germline V and J ends were trimmed by 2 bases and 2 bases, with 12 bases remaining between them. This CDR3 region has 15 residues. The CDR3 DNA is TGTGCCATCAGTGAGGGACAGTTACAGCAAGAGACCCAGTACTTC. Its protein product is CAISEGQLQQETQYF.

This clonotype occurred a few times. The chain joins TRBV27 to TRBJ2-7; 9 positions match TRBD2. This CDR3 spans 14 amino acids. The V gene's germline CDR1 is MNHEY and CDR2 SMNVEV (reference sequence). J lost 4 bases, V lost 4 bases, and 5 bases had no gene match. The CDR3 protein is CASSSGLASYEQYF. The CDR3 DNA sequence: TGTGCCAGCAGTTCCGGACTAGCGTCGTACGAGCAGTACTTC.

V gene TRBV7-2 combines with J gene TRBJ2-2; D gene ambiguous. Per the germline V gene, CDR1 is SGHTA and CDR2 is FQGNSA. Trimming took 1 base from V and 1 from J, leaving 7 bases between them. The CDR3 extends over 15 amino acids. The CDR3 region is CASSLGGLNTGELFF. Written as DNA, the CDR3 is TGTGCCAGCAGCTTAGGGGGATTGAACACCGGGGAGCTGTTTTTT.

The sample holds many counts of this clonotype. The V and J genes are TRBV20-1 and TRBJ1-2, with D perhaps TRBD1 (5 bases). Trimming shortened V by 0 bases and J by 7 bases, and 9 bases separated the two germline ends. The CDR3 covers 12 residues. Germline V gene lookup returns CDR1 DFQATT and CDR2 SNEGSKA (reference sequence). The CDR3 nucleotides are TGCAGTGCTAGAGATCAAGGGGTTGGCTACACCTTC. As protein: CSARDQGVGYTF.

This clonotype was detected only a few times. This rearrangement joins TRBV20-1 to TRBJ1-6; TRBD1 matches 7 bases. Germline V lookup: CDR1 DFQATT, CDR2 SNEGSKA (reference sequence). V dropped 6 bases and J dropped 9; count of bases not matched to a gene: 11. This CDR3 region has 14 residues. CDR3 sequence reads: CSAKLTGNSSPLHF. The CDR3 nucleotides read TGCAGTGCCAAACTGACAGGGAATAGTTCACCCCTCCACTTT.

CDR3 amino acids: CSAREGTSGGTGELFF. The CDR3 DNA is TGCAGTGCTAGGGAGGGGACTAGCGGGGGCACCGGGGAGCTGTTTTTT. The chain carries TRBV20-1 and TRBJ2-2, with 14 positions matching TRBD2. CDR1 is DFQATT, CDR2 SNEGSKA, per germline (reference sequence). The CDR3 covers 16 residues. The ends lost 3 bases at V and 4 bases at J; junction bases unmatched: 4.

This clonotype was recorded at least ten times. The rearrangement joins TRBV7-8 to TRBJ1-4; D may be TRBD1 (5 bases). The CDR3 has 17 residues. Per germline, CDR1 SGHVS and CDR2 FQNEAQ. V lost 7 bases and J 6 bases, leaving 24 bases between the germline ends. The CDR3 reads CASNPQRRRGAHEKLFF. The DNA of the CDR3 is TGTGCCAGCAACCCCCAGCGGCGGAGGGGAGCTCATGAAAAACTGTTTTTT.

There are many counts of this clonotype. The V call is TRBV6-5, the J call TRBJ1-2; 8 bases agree with TRBD1. The CDR3 covers 17 residues. Germline V CDR1 and CDR2: MNHEY, SVGAGI. J lost 3 bases, V lost 4 bases, and 13 bases had no gene match. The CDR3: CASSFLQTPDRDYGYTF. CDR3 DNA: TGTGCCAGCAGTTTTCTTCAGACTCCGGACAGGGACTATGGCTACACCTTC.

There are many counts of this clonotype. J is TRBJ1-1 and V is TRBV6-2 or TRBV6-3; D perhaps matches TRBD1 (5 bases). V lost 4 bases to trimming and J lost 4 bases, with 13 bases between them. The CDR3 runs 14 residues. Germline CDR1 is MNHEY and CDR2 is SVGEGT. The CDR3 DNA reads as TGTGCCAGCAGTTCCCCCTCAAGGGGCACTGAAGCTTTCTTT. Protein sequence: CASSSPSRGTEAFF.

In nucleotides, the CDR3 is TGCAGTGCTAGAGATAGCGGGGGGGCGGACAATGAGCAGTTCTTC. Translated, it gives CSARDSGGADNEQFF. The J gene is TRBJ2-1, the V gene TRBV20-1, with 11 bases fitting TRBD2. The J segment lost 5 bases and the V segment lost 0 bases, leaving 3 bases of the junction unmatched. Germline V gene data show CDR1 as DFQATT and CDR2 as SNEGSKA (reference sequence). CDR3 size: 15 residues.

This chain connects TRBV20-1 to TRBJ1-2; D may be TRBD1 (5 bases). The CDR3 is 16 amino acids. The V gene's germline CDR1 is DFQATT and CDR2 SNEGSKA (reference sequence). V lost 6 bases, J lost 6 bases, and 26 bases lay in between. Here the CDR3 DNA reads TGCAGTGCCCCATCCGGAACGGGGCAGGGTTTTCATGGCTACACCTTC. As protein: CSAPSGTGQGFHGYTF.

At least ten counts were recorded for this clonotype. This chain joins TRBV7-2 and TRBJ1-1, with D unclear. Trimming took off 5 bases at V and 4 bases at J, with 17 bases between the two ends. CDR1 SGHTA and CDR2 FQGNSA come from the germline V gene. There are 15 residues in the CDR3. The CDR3 region has the DNA TGTGCCAGCAGCCCCGTAATCCCGCCAGGCACTGAAGCTTTCTTT. Its translation is CASSPVIPPGTEAFF.

This clonotype was seen many times. The chain joins TRBV7-6 to TRBJ1-1, with a weak D call TRBD1 (5 bases). Germline-derived CDR1 and CDR2 are SGHVS and FNYEAQ. This CDR3 is 15 amino acids long. The V gene lost 1 base and the J gene lost 1 base, with 10 bases spanning the gap. CDR3 coding DNA: TGTGCCAGCAGCTTAGGGGAGGGGCCGAACACTGAAGCTTTCTTT. Protein: CASSLGEGPNTEAFF. The full variable domain, its missing parts supplied by reference TRBV7-6 and TRBJ1-1, is GAGVSQSPRYKVTKRGQDVALRCDPISGHVSLYWYRQALGQGPEFLTYFNYEAQQDKSGLPNDRFSAERPEGSISTLTIQRTEQRDSAMYRCASSLGEGPNTEAFFGQGTRLTVV.

This clonotype came up a few times. The gene calls are TRBV3-1 and TRBJ2-6; D is uncertain. Per the germline V gene, CDR1 is LGHDT and CDR2 is YNNKEL (reference sequence). Between the trimmed V and J ends, which lost 2 bases and 0 bases, there was a span of 5 bases. The CDR3 is 15 amino acids. CDR3 bases: TGTGCCAGCAGCCAATGGCCCTCTGGGGCCAACGTCCTGACTTTC. Its protein product is CASSQWPSGANVLTF.

This clonotype was seen more than once but under ten times. The CDR3 loop is CASSVPHGGMNTEAFF. CDR3 DNA sequence: TGTGCCAGCAGTGTTCCGCACGGGGGCATGAACACTGAAGCTTTCTTT. The rearrangement joins TRBV6-1 to TRBJ1-1; the D gene is possibly TRBD1 (6 bases). Per the germline V gene, CDR1 is MNHNS and CDR2 is SASEGT. Trimming took off 4 bases at V and 0 bases at J, with 15 bases between the two ends. This CDR3 is built from 16 residues.

V and J are TRBV7-2 and TRBJ2-4; 8 bases line up with TRBD2. The V gene end was trimmed by 3 bases and the J gene end by 0 bases; junction bases not matched to a gene: 4. Per germline, CDR1 SGHTA and CDR2 FQGNSA. The CDR3 is 16 residues long. The CDR3 DNA reads TGTGCCAGCAGCTTGGGAGCGGGGGTAGCCAAAAACATTCAGTACTTC. Its translation: CASSLGAGVAKNIQYF.

The V gene is TRBV7-8, the J gene TRBJ1-1, with 9 bases identical to TRBD1. Germline assignment: CDR1 SGHVS and CDR2 FQNEAQ. The CDR3 totals 15 residues. The J segment lost 4 bases and the V segment lost 2 bases, leaving 5 bases of the junction unmatched. As DNA, the CDR3 is TGTGCCAGCAGCTTAAGAGAGACAGGGGGCACTGAAGCTTTCTTT. Protein sequence: CASSLRETGGTEAFF.

In this sample, this clonotype turned up a few times. V is TRBV3-1 and J is TRBJ2-3; weak D call: TRBD2 (5 bases). The CDR3 contains 13 residues. V lost 1 base and J lost 6, with 8 bases in between. Germline lookup yields CDR1 LGHDT and CDR2 YNNKEL (reference sequence). The CDR3 DNA reads as TGTGCCAGCAGCCAAGTGGGCGGGGATACGCAGTATTTT. This translates into CASSQVGGDTQYF.